The entry below describes one TCR beta chain. The entry originates in a study of blood T cell repertoires in COVID-19. At the level of the study: T cells, B-cell-depleted T cells, or PBMCs provided the cDNA or gDNA that served as material.

Donors in Cohort 3 who had recovered were those with two negative PCRs, healthcare professional clearance, or resolution of their symptoms. The authors' processing: Researchers report that nucleated cell counts were estimated from reference gene primer amplification. Here immunoSEQ multiplex PCR was the method, and the copy in TCRdb shows in-frame clones only, minus some. D and trimming come from the DNA, and the V and J calls and clone size come from that table. The sample has approximately 440,000 clones, about 90% seen once. V lost 3 bases to trimming and J lost 5 bases; unmatched junction nucleotides: 3. Germline V gene data show CDR1 as MGHDK and CDR2 as SYGVNS. This CDR3 has 13 amino acids.

The TCR sequence derives from a man between 18 and 35 years old who had recovered from COVID-19. Input material: PBMCs or T cells enriched from blood (not recorded which). V is TRBV25-1 and J is TRBJ1-2; 7 bases line up with TRBD1. The CDR3: CASSDGTAYGYTF. As DNA, the CDR3 is TGTGCCAGCAGTGATGGGACAGCTTATGGCTACACCTTC.